The T cell receptor (beta chain) described here comes from a study of T cells in women clearing cervical HPV infection. Looking at the study overall: Controls were women whose single incident HPV16 infection cleared within 12 months without precancer or cancer. Cases' blood sampling followed lesion detection by median about 150 days (90 to 200). Study outcomes and limitations: A classifier using richness and V gene abundances reached an AUC of 0.83.

Concerning this clone: Antigen specificity is unknown. The observed sequence ends 3 residues before the CDR3 terminus, with the missing tail filled in from the germline J gene.

Assay: immunoSEQ multiplex PCR; the TCRdb copy retains only in-frame clones and omits some. The sample includes about 37,000 clones. Per germline, CDR1 DFQATT and CDR2 SNEGSKA (reference sequence). This CDR3 is built from 13 residues. V gave up 5 bases and J gave up 4 bases, with 14 bases separating them. This clonotype originated in a woman between 18 and 70 years old with a cervical HPV16 infection that either progressed to CIN3+ or cleared (not recorded which). The sequenced sample was blood buffy coat. This chain links TRBV20-1 with TRBJ1-2; perhaps TRBD1 as D (5 bases). The chain's CDR3 is CSAEQASGYGYTF. Incomplete CDR3 DNA: TGCAGTGCTGAACAGGCATCCGGCTATGGC.